A selection of T cell receptor beta chains follows, all from one sample in a study of cytomegalovirus exposure and HLA in healthy donors. Clones were sequenced by immunoSEQ multiplex PCR, and TCRdb holds only the in-frame ones, with some missing. The sample lists 120,000 to 150,000 clones; 76% were seen once. Sequenced: PBMCs. The receptors here all came from a man younger than 35 in good health and CMV-seronegative. Each CDR3 is given with its conserved first and last residue. The order of the fields is J gene, D gene, CDR3 length, V gene, clone size, CDR3 DNA, CDR3 protein. A D gene is named only where the DNA matches it firmly. Clone sizes are given selectively: once, few, many, or a class where the clone is expanded.

TRBJ2-7	TRBD2	16	TRBV28	NA	TGTGCCAGCAGTTTTTCCATGGCTAGCGGAATCTACGAGCAGTACTTC	CASSFSMASGIYEQYF
TRBJ2-1	TRBD2	16	TRBV4-1	NA	TGCGCCAGCAGCCTGCGACTAGCGGGAGGGATCCATGAGCAGTTCTTC	CASSLRLAGGIHEQFF
TRBJ2-2	NA	14	TRBV2	NA	TGTGCCAGCAGCCTACTACAGGGCGGCGGGGAGCTGTTTTTT	CASSLLQGGGELFF
TRBJ2-5	TRBD1	14	TRBV16	NA	TGTGCCAGCAGCCGGGACAGGGGGCAAGAGACCCAGTACTTC	CASSRDRGQETQYF
TRBJ2-5	TRBD2	16	TRBV9	NA	TGTGCCAGCAGCGATGATACTAGCGGATACCAAGAGACCCAGTACTTC	CASSDDTSGYQETQYF
TRBJ2-2	NA	15	TRBV9	NA	TGTGCCAGCAGCGTTGCCGCGGATTACACCGGGGAGCTGTTTTTT	CASSVAADYTGELFF
TRBJ1-1	NA	14	TRBV11-2	NA	TGTGCCAGCACCCAGGGGTCCGGGAACACTGAAGCTTTCTTT	CASTQGSGNTEAFF
TRBJ1-6	TRBD1	15	TRBV19	NA	TGTGCCAGTAGCCCCCAGACAGGGGAAAATTCACCCCTCCACTTT	CASSPQTGENSPLHF
TRBJ1-1	TRBD1	12	TRBV7-6	NA	TGTGCCAGCAGGTCCGGGACAGGCTCAGCTTTCTTT	CASRSGTGSAFF
TRBJ1-1	NA	15	TRBV4-1	NA	TGCGCCAGCAGCCAAGGGGCAGCCTTGAACACTGAAGCTTTCTTT	CASSQGAALNTEAFF
TRBJ2-4	NA	15	TRBV30	NA	TGTGCCTGGAGTCGGCAGGCTCTAGCCAAAAACATTCAGTACTTC	CAWSRQALAKNIQYF
TRBJ2-7	TRBD1	15	TRBV7-9	NA	TGTGCCAGCAGCCAGCAGGGACAGGGAAACTACGAGCAGTACTTC	CASSQQGQGNYEQYF
TRBJ1-2	TRBD1	14	TRBV18	NA	TGTGCCAGCTCACCGGACAGGGAGAGCTATGGCTACACCTTC	CASSPDRESYGYTF
TRBJ2-1	NA	13	TRBV10-3	NA	TGTGCCATCTCCCGGGGAGGTGTGAATGAGCAGTTCTTC	CAISRGGVNEQFF
TRBJ2-1	NA	17	TRBV7-2	few	TGTGCCAGCAGCTCCAATCCTATTACAGGGATGAACAATGAGCAGTTCTTC	CASSSNPITGMNNEQFF
TRBJ1-5	NA	13	TRBV2	NA	TGTGCCAGCAGAGGTGGGGAGGATCAGCCCCAGCATTTT	CASRGGEDQPQHF
TRBJ1-1	NA	14	TRBV5-1	NA	TGCGCCAGCAGCTTGCCGCTCGGGAACACTGAAGCTTTCTTT	CASSLPLGNTEAFF
TRBJ1-5	NA	14	TRBV30	NA	TGTGCCTGGGCCCAGGGTCGTGGCAATCAGCCCCAGCATTTT	CAWAQGRGNQPQHF
TRBJ2-7	NA	11	TRBV27	NA	TGTGCCAGCAGGAGCTCCTACGAGCAGTACTTC	CASRSSYEQYF
TRBJ2-1	TRBD2	14	TRBV11-3	NA	TGTGCCAGCAGCTTAGAGGTCGGGGGGGATGAGCAGTTCTTC	CASSLEVGGDEQFF
TRBJ1-1	NA	14	TRBV6-5	NA	TGTGCCAGCAGTTACTCAACAGGGCTCACTGAAGCTTTCTTT	CASSYSTGLTEAFF
TRBJ2-7	TRBD1	13	TRBV5-4	NA	TGTGCCAGCAGCCACGGACAGGGCTACGAGCAGTACTTC	CASSHGQGYEQYF
TRBJ1-5	TRBD1	13	TRBV6-5	NA	TGTGCCAGCAGTCGGACAGGCTACCAGCCCCAGCATTTT	CASSRTGYQPQHF
TRBJ2-1	NA	14	TRBV29-1	NA	TGCAGCGTTGTAGGCTCGGACTACTACAATGAGCAGTTCTTC	CSVVGSDYYNEQFF
TRBJ2-1	NA	12	TRBV6-1	few	TGTGCCAGCAGTGATTCAGTCAAAGTGGAGTTCTTC	CASSDSVKVEFF
TRBJ1-1	NA	13	TRBV5-5	NA	TGTGCCAGCAGGGTGACGGGGAACACTGAAGCTTTCTTT	CASRVTGNTEAFF
TRBJ2-7	NA	10	TRBV2	NA	TGTGCCAGCAGCCGGTACGAGCAGTACTTC	CASSRYEQYF
TRBJ2-2	NA	12	TRBV28	NA	TGTGCCAGCAGCTTCGACCCTCCGGGACAAAAGTTT	CASSFDPPGQKF
TRBJ2-2	NA	17	TRBV1	once	TGCACCAGCAGCCAAGATTCTTTCCGGGAGAGTATCGGGGAGCTGTTTTTT	CTSSQDSFRESIGELFF
TRBJ2-2	TRBD2	15	TRBV6-1	NA	TGTGCCAGCAGTGCTCTAGCGGGGGAACCCGGGGAGCTGTTTTTT	CASSALAGEPGELFF
TRBJ2-7	TRBD2	15	TRBV7-6	NA	TGTGCCAGCAGCTCGGAACTAGCGGGAGGTGGCGAGCAGTACTTC	CASSSELAGGGEQYF
TRBJ2-5	NA	13	TRBV18	NA	TGTGCCAGCTCAACAGGGTTACCCGAGACCCAGTACTTC	CASSTGLPETQYF
TRBJ1-6	TRBD1	14	TRBV10-2	NA	TGCGCCAGCAGTGGACAGGGGTTAGGGTCACCCCTCCACTTT	CASSGQGLGSPLHF